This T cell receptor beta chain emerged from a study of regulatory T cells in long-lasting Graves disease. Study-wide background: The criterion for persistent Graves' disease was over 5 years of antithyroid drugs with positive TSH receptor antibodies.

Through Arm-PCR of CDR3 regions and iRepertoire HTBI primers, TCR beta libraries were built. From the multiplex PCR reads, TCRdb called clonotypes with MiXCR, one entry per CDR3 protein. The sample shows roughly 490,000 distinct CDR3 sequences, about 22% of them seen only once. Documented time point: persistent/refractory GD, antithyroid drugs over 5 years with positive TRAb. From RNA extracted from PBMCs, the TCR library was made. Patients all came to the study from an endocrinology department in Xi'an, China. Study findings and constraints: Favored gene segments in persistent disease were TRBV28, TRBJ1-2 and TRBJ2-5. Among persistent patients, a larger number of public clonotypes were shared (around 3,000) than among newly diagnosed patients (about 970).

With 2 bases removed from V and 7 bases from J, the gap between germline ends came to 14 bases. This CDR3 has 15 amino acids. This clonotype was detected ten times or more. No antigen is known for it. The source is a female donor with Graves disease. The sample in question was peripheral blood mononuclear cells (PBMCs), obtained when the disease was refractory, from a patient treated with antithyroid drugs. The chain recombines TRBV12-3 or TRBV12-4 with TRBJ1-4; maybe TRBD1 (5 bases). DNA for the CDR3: TGTGCCAGCAGTTTAAGGGGCCCGGGGCCTGAAAAACTGTTTTTT. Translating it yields CASSLRGPGPEKLFF.